This T cell receptor (beta chain) was recovered during a study of CD8 T cells in Susac syndrome (dated by TCRdb to about 2019). For the study in its entirety: The study used repertoire sequencing to test whether antigen drove CD8+ T cell activation and differentiation in Susac syndrome. Clonality of the CD8+ T cell repertoire was compared between around 13 healthy donors, approximately 14 Susac syndrome patients and roughly 15 multiple sclerosis patients. Findings and caveats that apply to the study as a whole: The study acknowledged that relatively few individuals were included in the TCR sequencing and HLA analysis.

Reading the germline V gene (reference sequence) gives CDR1 DFQATT and CDR2 SNEGSKA. Measured from the cysteine to the phenylalanine, the CDR3 is 14 residues long. The kept DNA is CDR3 alone, 42 bases in frame from the first base. V loses 5 bases, J loses 6 bases, and the germline ends lie 20 bases apart. Peripheral blood CD8+ and CD4+ T cells from healthy donors, Susac syndrome patients and multiple sclerosis patients were profiled by high-throughput TCR beta sequencing. The multiple sclerosis controls were treatment-naive patients who had stable or active relapsing-remitting disease and met the revised McDonald criteria. Bulk CD8+ and CD4+ T cells were purified by magnetic negative isolation, whereas CD8+ TEMRA cells were enriched by FACS. Blood was drawn into EDTA tubes, processed within 24 hours, and PBMCs were isolated by density gradient centrifugation. PBMCs intended for TCR sequencing were frozen in liquid nitrogen and were later thawed in a 37 degrees C water bath. Purity of sorted or isolated CD4+, CD8+ and CD8+ TEMRA cells was at least 90%.

Remarks on this clonotype: The specificity of this receptor is unknown. It has no much larger one-base neighbor in the sample; base qualities were not kept.

RNA was extracted using the RNeasy kit, and roughly 0.45 to 1 microgram was reverse transcribed with random hexamers. TCR beta CDR3 regions were amplified with the immunoSEQ multiplex PCR assay covering 54 Vbeta and 13 Jbeta segments. Bias from PCR amplification was corrected by using a synthetic template baseline for primer optimization and for computational correction. The source study handled its data this way. Reads were assigned to V, D and J genes according to IMGT and analyzed in immunoSEQ Analyzer, with only productive sequences retained. Clonality was calculated as one minus the Shannon entropy normalized by log2 of the number of productive unique sequences. Public and private clones were assessed among the 100 most prevalent clones of each patient and control. Clones were defined as Susac-specific if absent from the healthy and MS cohorts, from some 1,000 published viral clones and from other ImmuneACCESS disease sequences. TCRdb reanalyzed the raw reads on its own, using fastp at Q25 for trimming and MiXCR for clone calling, and kept in-frame beta chains. Each CDR3 protein gets just one entry, which takes the most common genes and DNA from the rows behind it. The V and J calls come from TCRdb's annotation, not from the publication. The sample has fewer than 350,000 distinct CDR3 sequences on record, approximately 85% of them singletons. The ten biggest clones cover 0.21% of the sample.

The chain is made from TRBV20-1 and TRBJ2-7; there is no confident call for the D gene. The origin of this receptor is a human donor with multiple sclerosis. The sample was CD8+ T cells from PBMCs. The nucleotide sequence reads TGCAGTGCTCCCCGATACCCCAGGTATGGCGAGCAGTACTTC. Its protein product is CSAPRYPRYGEQYF.